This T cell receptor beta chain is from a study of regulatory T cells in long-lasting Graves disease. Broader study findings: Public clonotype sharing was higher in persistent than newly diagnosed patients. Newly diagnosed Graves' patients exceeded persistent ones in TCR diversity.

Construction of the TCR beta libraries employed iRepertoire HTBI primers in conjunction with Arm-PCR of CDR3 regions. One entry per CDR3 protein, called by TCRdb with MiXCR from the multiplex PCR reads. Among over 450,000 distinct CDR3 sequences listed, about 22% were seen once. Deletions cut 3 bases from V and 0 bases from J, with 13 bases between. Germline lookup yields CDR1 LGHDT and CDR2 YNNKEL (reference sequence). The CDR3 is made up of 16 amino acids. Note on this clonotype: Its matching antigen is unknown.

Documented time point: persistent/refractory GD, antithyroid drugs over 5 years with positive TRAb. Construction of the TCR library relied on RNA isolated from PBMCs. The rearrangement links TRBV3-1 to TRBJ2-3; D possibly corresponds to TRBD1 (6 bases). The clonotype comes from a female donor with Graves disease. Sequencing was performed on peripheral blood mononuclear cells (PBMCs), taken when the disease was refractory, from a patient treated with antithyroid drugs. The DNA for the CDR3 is TGTGCCAGCAGCCACCCACAGGGCACTAGCACAGATACGCAGTATTTT. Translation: CASSHPQGTSTDTQYF.